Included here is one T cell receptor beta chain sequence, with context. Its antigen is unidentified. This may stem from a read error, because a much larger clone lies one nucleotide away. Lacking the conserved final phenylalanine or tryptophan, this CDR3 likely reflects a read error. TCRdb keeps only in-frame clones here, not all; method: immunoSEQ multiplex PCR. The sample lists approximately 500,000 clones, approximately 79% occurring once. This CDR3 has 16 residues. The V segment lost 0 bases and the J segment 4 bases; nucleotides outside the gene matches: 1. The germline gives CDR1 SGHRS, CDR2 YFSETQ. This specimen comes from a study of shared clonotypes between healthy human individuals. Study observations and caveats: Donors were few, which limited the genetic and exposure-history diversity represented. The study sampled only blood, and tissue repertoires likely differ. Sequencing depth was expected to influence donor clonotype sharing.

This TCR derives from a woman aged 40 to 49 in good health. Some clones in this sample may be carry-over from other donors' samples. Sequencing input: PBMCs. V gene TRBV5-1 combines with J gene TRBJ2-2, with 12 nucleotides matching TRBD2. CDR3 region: CASSLASGRATGELFS. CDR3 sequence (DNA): TGCGCCAGCAGCTTGGCTAGCGGGAGGGCCACCGGGGAGCTGTTTTCT.